This T cell receptor beta chain was recorded in a study of a mutant IDH1 vaccine in newly diagnosed glioma (dated by TCRdb to about 2021). Some background on the complete study: In the chemotherapy-containing groups, vaccination started alongside temozolomide cycles, whereas in patients who had radiotherapy alone it started 4-6 weeks after radiotherapy. Of the approximately 33 patients who were treated, about 62% were male and around 40% were female, and the mean age was approximately 40 years. Before enrollment, patients had received standard therapy of radiotherapy alone, temozolomide alone, or radiochemotherapy with temozolomide; most received the combination. The week-35 safety follow-up took place at visit V12, and the week-47 end of study took place at visit V13. Peripheral blood was collected at six visits: V03 (baseline), V05, V07, V10, V12 and V13. For exploratory analyses, around 23 treated patients had longitudinal TCRB deep sequencing done wherever samples were available.

The CDR3 measures 14 amino acids from cysteine to phenylalanine. Just CDR3 DNA is preserved here, 42 bases in frame from base 1. The junction carries 10 bases between V and J, which are trimmed by 1 base and 2 bases respectively. From a lookup of the germline V gene, CDR1 and CDR2 are SGHRS and YFSETQ. Receptor libraries were prepared by the immunoSEQ multiplex PCR assay. Rearranged TCR beta chain sequences were amplified with the hsTCRB Kit following the manufacturer's protocol. Sequencing of TCRB libraries was carried out on an Illumina MiSeq. The paper's data handling went like this. Demultiplexing, trimming and gene mapping were performed with the kit vendor's proprietary platform. TCRdb stores this immuneACCESS table with in-frame sequences only. Part of the clones is absent; in the studies checked, under half of the shortfall reflects unresolved V genes, and no reason is known for the rest. Clonal size and the V and J genes are those of that table, whereas D and trimming came from the DNA. The sample table records tens of thousands of clones; about 65% of these occur just once. The ten largest clones add up to 4% to 6% of the sample.

Overall study outcomes, separate from this receptor: Vaccine-induced immune responses across multiple MHC alleles were detected in around 92% of patients. Selection of PBMC samples for TCRB deep sequencing was based on availability. According to the authors, sample limitations meant that analyses of patient blood samples could not be reproduced. Changes in the top peripheral T cell clonotypes picked up by TCRB sequencing did not appear to be linked to pseudoprogression.

Note on this clone: Its antigen remains undetermined. No base-level quality is on record; no much larger clone is a single base apart.

This specimen's time point label, per the study, means: week 47, end of study. Each vaccine dose, consisting of 300 ug of a 20-mer mutant IDH1 peptide in Montanide, was administered subcutaneously with topical imiquimod. Across visits V03 through V10, patients got a total of eight vaccinations, given in weeks 1, 3, 5, 7, 11, 15, 19 and 23. Donors had newly diagnosed WHO grade 3 or 4 IDH1-mutant astrocytomas with loss of nuclear ATRX. The samples were drawn from NOA16, a multicentre, single-arm, open-label phase I trial in Germany that tested a mutant IDH1 peptide vaccine in humans for the first time. Genomic DNA for TCRB sequencing was extracted from EDTA blood using the DNeasy Blood and Tissue Kit.

The sequencing used peripheral blood mononuclear cells (PBMCs), collected from a glioma patient whose treatment included an IDH1 peptide vaccine. This TCR derives from a man between 35 and 55 years old with glioma. Some clones in this sample may be carry-over from other donors' samples. The rearrangement combines TRBV5-1 with TRBJ2-7, with the identity of the D gene unclear. The CDR3 in this case is CASSLRLEPYEQYF. The bases read TGCGCCAGCAGCTTGAGACTGGAGCCCTACGAGCAGTACTTC.